The TCR beta chain under discussion was sequenced for a study of blood T cell repertoires in COVID-19. Looking at the study overall: There were acute and convalescent COVID-19 samples, and they came from the United States, Italy and Spain.

Generated by immunoSEQ multiplex PCR, the TCRdb table keeps only in-frame clones and is missing some. This table holds 120,000 or so clones, 65% to 90% found once. Sequenced input: peripheral blood. The clonotype comes from a man older than 75 with active or convalescent COVID-19.

CDR3 DNA sequence: TGCGCCAGCAGTCGTTCACAGCTTATGAACACTGAAGCTTTCTTT. Encoded protein: CASSRSQLMNTEAFF. The J gene is TRBJ1-1, the V gene TRBV4-1; no clear D. The CDR3 spans 15 residues. V shed 6 bases and J shed 0 bases, with 14 bases lying between them. Germline loops: CDR1 MGHRA, CDR2 YSYEKL.